This T cell receptor (beta chain) derives from a study of cytomegalovirus exposure and HLA in healthy donors (dated by TCRdb to the late 2010s). Context from the whole study: According to an earlier analysis of 587 of the donors, some 170 million T cells yielded roughly 100 million unique TCR beta sequences and less than 300 Gb of sequence data. An early release covering about 600 HLA-typed donors comprised roughly 300 gigabases of sequencing data and 85 million or so unique TCR sequences. Of the roughly 400 genotyped donors, 75% to 85% were placed in the genetic ancestry cluster associated with self-reported Caucasian donors. The aim of the study was to test whether cataloging public T cell receptors could identify signatures of past pathogen exposure. The study profiled the T cell repertoires of about 720 subjects by immunosequencing and related them to cytomegalovirus serostatus. Along with the roughly 670-subject first cohort, a separate validation cohort of about 110 different subjects was used. To predict cytomegalovirus infection status, the study brought together high-throughput TCR immunosequencing, statistical association of individual TCRs with disease status, and machine learning. To study patterns of TCR occurrence, a later analysis re-analyzed previously published TCR beta repertoires from just over 650 donors and added high-resolution HLA genotyping. Rather than drawing on any new phenotypic data, the later analysis identified candidate immune exposures from TCR beta sequences and the way those sequences occurred across donors. To decide whether each TCR beta V gene segment behaved as functional or pseudogenic, an earlier analysis of over 500 of the donors relied on high-throughput TCR beta sequencing. Donor age, sex, ethnicity and CMV serostatus were compiled together with the repertoire data. In a later genetic analysis, genome-wide SNP genotypes for about three fifths of the 666 donors were used, and that subset was treated as a discovery cohort. Every repertoire in the discovery cohort had been generated on one and the same sequencing platform. Both class I and class II loci were covered by HLA typing, at four-digit resolution. The number of donors typed differed by locus, with roughly 620-630 for A, B, C, DRB1 and DQB1, around 500 for DQA1, 600 to 610 for DPA1, and under 490 for DPB1. Because of strong linkage in the cohort, roughly five DR-DQ haplotypes were treated as single units for association and clustering. Across around 400 genotyped donors of the cohort, an average of approximately 220,000 unique TCR beta nucleotide sequences per donor were sequenced, and 15% to 20% of those sequences were non-productive.

V trim: 6 bases; J trim: 8 bases; unmatched bases: 12. The CDR3, from cysteine to phenylalanine, totals 15 residues. The only DNA kept is the CDR3, 45 bases in frame from the first base. CDR1 and CDR2 were assigned from the germline V gene (reference sequence) as LNHDA and SQIVND. The receptor library was made with the immunoSEQ multiplex PCR assay. For the multiplex PCR, a mixture combining 60 forward primers for TCR Vbeta segments and 13 reverse primers for TCR Jbeta segments was used. Amplification of the CDR3 region of rearranged TCR beta genes was performed with a multiplex PCR assay on genomic DNA. On the Illumina HiSeq System, the amplified TCR beta libraries were sequenced as 87-base-pair reads. As for how the authors treated the data: A later analysis tallied some 79 million unique TCR beta chains across the approximately 670 repertoires, and roughly 11 million of those chains were shared by two or more donors. Raw reads were error-corrected and collapsed into unique sequences by a nearest-neighbor algorithm in which closely related sequences were merged to remove PCR and sequencing errors. To assign V, D and J gene segments, CDR3 sequences were aligned to IMGT reference sequences. For a sequence to be retained, a match of at least six nucleotides to both a V gene segment and a J gene segment was required. A rearrangement was called productive if the CDR3 had no stop codons and remained in frame with V and J, and every other rearrangement was called non-productive. Following IMGT convention, CDR3 was defined as the stretch from the second conserved V-encoded cysteine up to the conserved J-encoded phenylalanine. Sequences without an unambiguous match to a single V gene segment were excluded from the earlier analysis of approximately 560 of the donors. An earlier analysis of around 600 of the donors classified V segments as functional when productive rearrangements were above 56.7% and as segregating when the standard deviation between donors was above 5%. A statistical classification framework was built to diagnose cytomegalovirus status from the catalog of TCR beta chain sequences. A later analysis assigned V and J genes by comparing TCR nucleotide sequences with IMGT/GENE-DB human TR gene sequences. A later analysis assigned CDR3 sequences and most-parsimonious VDJ recombination scenarios with the TCRdist pipeline. In a later analysis, every TCR beta chain was defined by the combination of its CDR3 amino acid sequence and its V-gene family, and reads without a unique V-gene family were dropped. As a way to deal with suspected cross-contamination and a sequencing artifact, a later analysis dropped over 550 nucleotide sequences that were highly shared and had low generation probability. A later analysis calculated a clonal expansion index for each public chain from normalized within-repertoire ranks of inferred template counts. In a later analysis, generation probabilities were computed using a VDJ recombination model fitted to out-of-frame rearrangements, and the results were checked against IGoR. Hypergeometric tests were used in a later analysis to score TCR-TCR, TCR-HLA and TCR-CMV co-occurrence, with a repertoire-size bias correction applied to the TCR pairs. In a later analysis, false discovery rates were estimated by permuting HLA or CMV assignments 20 times. In a later analysis, co-occurring TCRs were grouped using DBSCAN, and TCRdist sequence similarity was added for clustering within HLA-allele-positive subsets. Repertoires with fewer than 30,000 or more than 120,000 public chains were left out of co-occurrence clustering, as were a handful of repertoires with anomalous nucleotide sharing. TCRdb re-hosts the immuneACCESS table, in-frame sequences only. Its copies lack some clones; in the studies checked, an unresolved V gene accounts for under half of them, and the cause for the rest is not known. The D gene and trimming were derived from the DNA, and the V and J assignments and clone size from that table. For this sample, the table gives fewer than 35,000 clones. Approximately 4.8% of the sample is taken by the ten largest.

The cohort was made up of approximately 670 healthy bone marrow donors. Cohort members were all nominally healthy when sampled, although unrecorded immune exposures were likely present. The donor tested CMV seronegative and was one of the 352 seronegative cohort members. Every donor gave a peripheral blood sample, and the peripheral blood mononuclear cells from that sample were used for TCR beta sequencing. Genomic DNA extraction from the blood cell samples was performed with the Qiagen DNeasy Blood Extraction Kit. What the research found in general, with its limitations: Because counts were too low, more than 15 rarely observed V segments, including chromosome 9 orphons, were excluded from the earlier analysis of several hundred of the donors. According to a later genetic analysis, donors in an Asian-associated ancestry cluster had fewer N-insertions in productive TCRs than the approximately 630-donor mean. For the cohort, immune exposure information was limited to CMV serostatus. Some IMGT-functional V segments, including TRBV6-2 and TRBV6-3, could not be told apart with the 87-base-pair reads, so those segments were excluded. When HLA alleles, especially DR and DQ, strongly co-occurred, attributing TCR associations to individual alleles was difficult. Across donors, most TCR sequences were observed very rarely, whereas some public TCRs were present in many individuals. A cluster of highly shared sequence variants was judged likely to represent a technical artifact of the sequencing pipeline. A further reported finding was that TCR beta sequences accurately predicted the HLA-A and HLA-B alleles for most subjects in the first cohort. In a later analysis, HLA-associated TCR beta chains were found to be more clonally expanded and to have lower generation probabilities than equally common non-associated chains. Specific HLA alleles were associated with around 18,000 TCR beta sequences at a false discovery rate of 0.05 in a later analysis. In a later analysis, the rate of TCR association differed among HLA loci, with DRB1 alleles having the most associated TCRs and HLA-C alleles having the fewest. A later analysis reported that several top co-occurrence clusters appeared linked to parvovirus B19, influenza, CMV and Epstein-Barr virus. In an earlier analysis of some 540 of the donors, most TCR beta V segments appeared in productive rearrangements about 87% or about 30% of the time, broadly matching IMGT annotations. A later analysis found that most CMV-associated TCR beta chains appeared HLA-restricted, with HLA associations seemingly driven largely by CMV exposure. V-gene and J-gene trimming of TCR beta chains was associated with a missense DCLRE1C variant in a later genetic analysis, and the association was replicated in an independent cohort. The study listed approximately 150 TCR beta chains as associated with cytomegalovirus. In vitro tests confirmed that a few of the cytomegalovirus-associated TCR beta chains recognize cytomegalovirus antigens. The classifier was reported to diagnose cytomegalovirus status with high specificity and sensitivity in both the original and validation cohorts. The presence/absence analyses assumed that sequencing depth was roughly uniform across donors, and that assumption may not be true. Correlated functional status among segregating V segments might reflect linkage disequilibrium, but an unknown experimental factor could not be ruled out. HLA typing was unavailable for some donors at each locus, so association tests used only the typed subset. It was suggested by the authors that the approach could potentially be generalized to other disease states and immunological phenotypes. The cohort was sequenced for TCR beta chains only, and without alpha or paired-chain data the features that could be detected were limited.

In regard to this clone: Which antigen it targets is not known.

The V and J genes are TRBV19 and TRBJ1-2; a stretch of 10 junction bases matches TRBD1. Sequenced: PBMCs. The clonotype originates from a female donor in good health and CMV-seronegative. Here the CDR3 is given as CASRRDRGDFGGYTF. The bases read TGTGCCAGTAGGCGGGACAGGGGAGATTTTGGCGGCTACACCTTC.